Following are 29 T cell receptor beta chains from one sample sequenced in a study of blood T cell repertoires in COVID-19. Here immunoSEQ multiplex PCR was the method, and the copy in TCRdb shows in-frame clones only, minus some. The data show approximately 48,000 clones, more than 70% seen once. The sample comprised peripheral blood. The source is a man in his 60s with acute or convalescent COVID-19.

In nucleotides, the CDR3 is TGTGCCAGCAGTCGCCGGACAAACACTGAAGCTTTCTTT. Translation gives CASSRRTNTEAFF. The chain uses TRBV12-3 or TRBV12-4 and TRBJ1-1; a weak D match, TRBD1 (5 bases). V lost 5 bases and J lost 2, with 9 bases in between. CDR3 size: 13 residues.

The genes are TRBV19 and TRBJ2-2; 7 nucleotides match TRBD1. The CDR3 has 17 residues. The germline gives CDR1 LNHDA, CDR2 SQIVND (reference sequence). V dropped 8 bases and J dropped 4; count of bases not matched to a gene: 16. The CDR3 region is CASCVVTGFDGTGELFF. The CDR3 nucleotides read TGTGCCAGTTGTGTAGTGACAGGGTTTGATGGCACCGGGGAGCTGTTTTTT.

The chain links TRBV7-2 to TRBJ2-3; weak D call: TRBD1 (6 bases). The CDR3 is made up of 16 amino acids. Germline CDR1 SGHTA, CDR2 FQGNSA. V was trimmed by 1 base and J by 1 base, leaving 12 bases between them. CDR3 DNA sequence: TGTGCCAGCAGCTTAGGGGGGCGAAGAGGCACAGATACGCAGTATTTT. Its translation: CASSLGGRRGTDTQYF.

J is TRBJ1-2 and V is TRBV5-1; D is ambiguous. Germline V gene sequence: CDR1 SGHRS, CDR2 YFSETQ. V dropped 4 bases and J dropped 12 bases, with 19 bases sitting between them. The CDR3 sequence is 13 residues long. CDR3 bases: TGCGCCAGCAGCCCATGGGCCTTGGGTGATCACACCTTC. This gives the protein CASSPWALGDHTF.

This clone has a single count. The chain joins TRBV28 to TRBJ2-1, with TRBD1 as a possible D gene (6 bases). CDR1 and CDR2 (germline): MDHEN, SYDVKM. This CDR3 comprises 14 residues. V lost 3 bases and J 4 bases, leaving 10 bases between the germline ends. CDR3 sequence reads: CASSFGRGYNEQFF. The CDR3 DNA is TGTGCCAGCAGTTTCGGCAGGGGTTACAATGAGCAGTTCTTC.

The CDR3 bases are TGCGCCAGCAGCTTGGCGCCTAGCGGGAGCCAAGAGACCCAGTACTTC. Translation gives CASSLAPSGSQETQYF. The chain uses TRBV5-1 and TRBJ2-5, with 10 positions matching TRBD2. J gave up 1 base and V 0 bases, and 3 bases lay outside the gene matches. This CDR3 region has 16 residues. Per the germline V gene, CDR1 is SGHRS and CDR2 is YFSETQ.

The gene calls are TRBV27 and TRBJ1-4; 7 bases match TRBD1. The CDR3 has 15 amino acids. The V gene's germline CDR1 is MNHEY and CDR2 SMNVEV (reference sequence). Germline trimming cut 1 base from V and 6 bases from J; bases unmatched to any gene: 5. This CDR3 reads CASSLFPGGYEKLFF. The CDR3 DNA follows: TGTGCCAGCAGTTTATTTCCAGGGGGGTATGAAAAACTGTTTTTT.

The genes are TRBV24-1 and TRBJ1-6; D gene unclear. The length of the CDR3 is 14 residues. Trimming took off 12 bases at V and 0 bases at J, with 11 bases between the two ends. The V gene's germline CDR1 is KGHDR and CDR2 SFDVKD. CDR3: CAYSRISYNSPLHF. The CDR3 DNA reads as TGTGCCTACAGTCGGATCTCCTATAATTCACCCCTCCACTTT.

J is TRBJ1-3 and V is TRBV5-1; 8 bases align to TRBD1. The CDR3 is made up of 17 amino acids. After removal of 0 bases from V and 1 base from J, the junction contained 6 bases not matched to a gene. The germline gives CDR1 SGHRS, CDR2 YFSETQ. DNA of the CDR3: TGCGCCAGCAGCTTGGGGGCAGGGGGCAATTCTGGAAACACCATATATTTT. Its translation is CASSLGAGGNSGNTIYF.

This clone was seen only a few times. This chain joins TRBV28 and TRBJ2-7, with 10 bases fitting TRBD2. V shed 2 bases, J shed 0 bases, and the junction held 13 bases outside the gene matches. This CDR3 spans 19 amino acids. Germline CDR1 reads MDHEN; CDR2 reads SYDVKM. The DNA of the CDR3 is TGTGCCAGCAGTTTAAGGTCAGGGTGGCTAGCGGGGGACTCCTACGAGCAGTACTTC. Its protein is CASSLRSGWLAGDSYEQYF.

V usage is TRBV5-8 and J usage is TRBJ2-7, with a weak D call TRBD1 (6 bases). Germline values: CDR1 SGHTS, CDR2 YDEGEE. The CDR3 loop spans 12 amino acids. V lost 6 bases to trimming and J lost 9 bases, with 16 bases between them. The CDR3 DNA reads TGTGCCAGCATTGACACAGGGACCGGGCAGTACTTC. Its translation: CASIDTGTGQYF.

The chain links TRBV5-4 to TRBJ1-3, with 10 bases lining up with TRBD1. Germline trimming cut 3 bases from V and 6 bases from J; bases unmatched to any gene: 6. Germline V gives CDR1 SGHNT, CDR2 YYREEE (reference sequence). CDR3 length: 15 residues. This chain's CDR3 is CASSSPGQGTNTIYF. Written as DNA, the CDR3 is TGTGCCAGCAGCTCCCCGGGACAGGGGACAAACACCATATATTTT.

The J gene is TRBJ1-2, the V gene TRBV30, with 9 bases lining up with TRBD1. Looked up from germline, CDR1 is GTSNPN and CDR2 is SVGIG (reference sequence). V gave up 4 bases and J gave up 4 bases; unmatched junction bases: 7. There are 14 residues in the CDR3. The chain's CDR3 is CAWTFGDRVYGYTF. In DNA, the CDR3 is TGTGCCTGGACCTTCGGGGACAGGGTCTATGGCTACACCTTC.

The genes are TRBV28 and TRBJ1-5; 9 nucleotides align to TRBD1. The CDR3 length is 15 residues. The germline V gene encodes CDR1 MDHEN and CDR2 SYDVKM. J lost 6 bases, V lost 4 bases, and 7 bases had no gene match. DNA for the CDR3: TGTGCCAGCAGTTCCTACAGGGGGCGCGGTCAGCCCCAGCATTTT. As protein: CASSSYRGRGQPQHF. Full variable domain (rest looked up from reference TRBV28 and TRBJ1-5): DVKVTQSSRYLVKRTGEKVFLECVQDMDHENMFWYRQDPGLGLRLIYFSYDVKMKEKGDIPEGYSVSREKKERFSLILESASTNQTSMYLCASSSYRGRGQPQHFGDGTRLSIL.

The V call is TRBV6-5, the J call TRBJ2-7; TRBD1 matches 10 bases. V lost 6 bases and J lost 1; bases outside the gene matches: 6. Germline V lookup: CDR1 MNHEY, CDR2 SVGAGI. CDR3 length: 15 amino acids. The CDR3, as DNA: TGTGCCAGCAGGGAGGGACAGGGGATTTCCTACGAGCAGTACTTC. It codes for CASREGQGISYEQYF.

This chain uses TRBV6-5 with TRBJ1-6; 8 nucleotides match TRBD1. The V segment lost 1 base and the J segment 7 bases; nucleotides outside the gene matches: 3. Germline CDR1 MNHEY, CDR2 SVGAGI. The CDR3 has 15 residues. As DNA, the CDR3 is TGTGCCAGCAGTTACTTCAGACAGGGGAATTCACCCCTCCACTTT. Protein sequence: CASSYFRQGNSPLHF.

The chain joins TRBV18 to TRBJ2-3; TRBD1 matches 7 bases. The CDR3 extends over 16 amino acids. Trimming at V came to 0 bases and at J to 2 bases, leaving 5 bases not matched to a gene. Germline V CDR1 and CDR2: KGHSH, LQKENI. CDR3 in amino acids: CASSPPNRGHTDTQYF. As DNA, the CDR3 is TGTGCCAGCTCACCACCGAACAGGGGCCACACAGATACGCAGTATTTT. Full variable domain (remainder filled in from reference TRBV18 and TRBJ2-3): NAGVMQNPRHLVRRRGQEARLRCSPMKGHSHVYWYRQLPEEGLKFMVYLQKENIIDESGMPKERFSAEFPKEGPSILRIQQVVRGDSAAYFCASSPPNRGHTDTQYFGPGTRLTVL.

The J gene is TRBJ2-7, the V gene TRBV21-1; the listed D gene, TRBD2, was not tested against the DNA. TRBV21-1 is given as a pseudogene. The CDR3 totals 14 residues. In nucleotides, the CDR3 is TGTGCCAGCACGATAGCGGGAGGGCCCCACGAGCAGTACTTC. It codes for CASTIAGGPHEQYF.

The V and J genes are TRBV24-1 and TRBJ1-5; D not resolved. Trimming shortened V by 4 bases and J by 7 bases, and 7 bases separated the two germline ends. This CDR3 is built from 12 residues. The germline V gene has CDR1 KGHDR and CDR2 SFDVKD. The CDR3 region is CATSENGQPQHF. The CDR3 DNA reads as TGTGCCACCAGTGAGAATGGCCAGCCCCAGCATTTT.

The chain uses TRBV19 and TRBJ1-1; maybe TRBD1 (5 bases). Germline CDR1 LNHDA, CDR2 SQIVND (reference sequence). Trimming shortened V by 1 base and J by 5 bases, and 8 bases separated the two germline ends. The CDR3 loop spans 13 amino acids. CDR3 sequence (DNA): TGTGCCAGTAGTATAGGGGGGGGTACTGAAGCTTTCTTT. As protein: CASSIGGGTEAFF.

The V and J genes are TRBV19 and TRBJ1-2, with 8 positions matching TRBD1. Germline V gene lookup returns CDR1 LNHDA and CDR2 SQIVND (reference sequence). This CDR3 is 14 amino acids long. J gave up 8 bases and V 6 bases, and 11 bases lay outside the gene matches. The CDR3 loop is CASRSTGAVGGYTF. The CDR3 nucleotides read TGTGCCAGTAGATCGACAGGGGCGGTAGGCGGCTACACCTTC.

This chain connects TRBV7-2 to TRBJ1-1; D might be TRBD1 (5 bases). The CDR3 is 13 amino acids. Trimming took off 2 bases at V and 1 base at J, with 5 bases between the two ends. CDR1 and CDR2 (germline): SGHTA, FQGNSA. Written as DNA, the CDR3 is TGTGCCAGCAGCTTACAGGGGAACACTGAAGCTTTCTTT. It yields the protein CASSLQGNTEAFF.

The chain employs TRBV11-1 and TRBJ2-5; 13 bases fit TRBD2. CDR3 length equals 15 residues. The germline V gene encodes CDR1 SGHAT and CDR2 FQDESV (reference sequence). V lost 4 bases and J lost 5; bases outside the gene matches: 4. CDR3 in amino acids: CASSSGLAGRETQYF. Written as DNA, the CDR3 is TGTGCCAGCAGCTCGGGACTAGCGGGGAGGGAGACCCAGTACTTC.

This sequence joins TRBV6-5 and TRBJ2-4, with D possibly matching TRBD1 (5 bases). The CDR3 length is 13 residues. Germline assignment: CDR1 MNHEY and CDR2 SVGAGI. Trimming shortened V by 2 bases and J by 4 bases, and 6 bases separated the two germline ends. CDR3 amino acids: CASSYRQKNIQYF. In DNA, the CDR3 is TGTGCCAGCAGTTACCGACAGAAAAACATTCAGTACTTC.

The chain joins TRBV19 to TRBJ1-2; D gene ambiguous. Trimming cost V 6 bases and J 7 bases, with 15 bases left between them. The germline gives CDR1 LNHDA, CDR2 SQIVND (reference sequence). The CDR3 extends over 13 amino acids. CDR3 in amino acids: CASSRADGGGYTF. The CDR3, as DNA: TGTGCCAGTAGCCGGGCAGATGGAGGTGGCTACACCTTC.

The chain couples TRBV2 to TRBJ2-7; tentative D call: TRBD2 (7 bases). Germline V lookup: CDR1 SNHLY, CDR2 FYNNEI. Trimming took off 4 bases at V and 2 bases at J, with 12 bases between the two ends. The CDR3 consists of 14 residues. The CDR3 region is CASSVGGGPYEQYF. As DNA, the CDR3 is TGTGCCAGCAGTGTAGGCGGGGGCCCCTACGAGCAGTACTTC.

V is TRBV3-1 (or the pseudogene TRBV3-2) and J is TRBJ2-7; D is possibly TRBD1 (7 bases). CDR3 size: 16 residues. The V and J ends lost 1 base and 7 bases respectively, with 20 bases between them. The germline CDR1 and CDR2 sequences are LGHDT and YNNKEL (reference sequence). The CDR3 sequence is CASSQGGQGGRQEQYF. CDR3 DNA: TGTGCCAGCAGCCAAGGCGGGCAGGGGGGACGCCAGGAGCAGTACTTC.

Here the CDR3 reads CASRRTGIKDHEQFF. The CDR3 nucleotides read TGTGCCAGCAGACGAACAGGGATCAAGGACCATGAGCAGTTCTTC. V gene TRBV28 combines with J gene TRBJ2-1; D possibly corresponds to TRBD1 (6 bases). Trimming cost V 6 bases and J 8 bases, with 20 bases left between them. The CDR3 extends over 15 amino acids. CDR1 and CDR2 from the germline V gene are MDHEN and SYDVKM.

This sequence joins TRBV9 and TRBJ2-7; 10 nucleotides match TRBD2. The CDR3 contains 15 residues. The junction had 7 bases not matched to a gene; V was cut back by 3 bases and J by 4 bases. Looked up from germline, CDR1 is SGDLS and CDR2 is YYNGEE. The CDR3 nucleotides are TGTGCCAGCAGCGAAGGGCTAGCGGGAGTTTACGAGCAGTACTTC. Protein: CASSEGLAGVYEQYF.